The following is a T cell receptor (beta chain) sequence with its context. Which antigen it targets is not known. No base quality values were provided; no much bigger clone lies one nucleotide off. Library preparation was by the immunoSEQ multiplex PCR assay. For the multiplex PCR, a mixture combining 60 forward primers for TCR Vbeta segments and 13 reverse primers for TCR Jbeta segments was used. Amplification of the CDR3 region of rearranged TCR beta genes was performed with a multiplex PCR assay on genomic DNA. The amplified TCR beta libraries were sequenced on the Illumina HiSeq System as 87-base-pair reads. The source study handled its data this way. In a later analysis, 70 million to 95 million unique TCR beta chains were counted across the approximately 620 repertoires, and roughly 11 million of these chains were shared by at least two donors. Raw reads were error-corrected and collapsed into unique sequences by a nearest-neighbor algorithm in which closely related sequences were merged to remove PCR and sequencing errors. Alignment of CDR3 sequences to IMGT reference sequences was used to assign V, D and J gene segments. For a sequence to be retained, a match of at least six nucleotides to both a V gene segment and a J gene segment was required. Rearrangements were called productive when the CDR3 lacked stop codons and stayed in frame with V and J; all others were non-productive. CDR3 was defined by IMGT convention, running from the second conserved V-encoded cysteine to the conserved J-encoded phenylalanine. In an earlier analysis of around 570 of the donors, sequences lacking an unambiguous match to a single V gene segment were excluded. An earlier analysis of a few hundred of the donors classified V segments as functional when productive rearrangements were above 56.7% and as segregating when the standard deviation between donors was above 5%. A statistical classification framework was built to diagnose cytomegalovirus status from the catalog of TCR beta chain sequences. In a later analysis, V and J genes were assigned by comparing TCR nucleotide sequences against IMGT/GENE-DB human TR gene sequences. A later analysis assigned CDR3 sequences and most-parsimonious VDJ recombination scenarios with the TCRdist pipeline. A later analysis defined each TCR beta chain by its CDR3 amino acid sequence plus V-gene family, and excluded reads lacking a unique V-gene family. To address suspected cross-contamination and a sequencing artifact, a later analysis removed several hundred highly shared, low-generation-probability nucleotide sequences. In a later analysis, a clonal expansion index was calculated for each public chain from normalized within-repertoire ranks of inferred template counts. Generation probabilities in a later analysis came from a VDJ recombination model fitted to out-of-frame rearrangements, and those results were checked against IGoR. A later analysis scored TCR-TCR, TCR-HLA and TCR-CMV co-occurrence with hypergeometric tests, applying a repertoire-size bias correction to TCR pairs. To estimate false discovery rates, a later analysis permuted the HLA or CMV assignments 20 times. In a later analysis, co-occurring TCRs were grouped using DBSCAN, with TCRdist sequence similarity added in when clustering inside HLA-allele-positive subsets. Co-occurrence clustering excluded repertoires with fewer than 30,000 or more than 120,000 public chains, plus five with anomalous nucleotide sharing. In its TCRdb copy, this immuneACCESS table keeps in-frame sequences only and misses some clones. Where compared with another copy, unresolved V genes explain less than half of these, and the others have no known cause. V and J calls and clone size come straight from that table; D and trimming were deduced from the DNA. The table for this sample lists some 130,000 clones; nearly 80% of them were counted only once. The top ten clones comprise approximately 0.99% of the sample.

CDR1 is given as SNHLY and CDR2 as FYNNEI, both from the germline V gene. Trimming removed 6 bases from V and 3 bases from J; the gene matches leave 4 bases unexplained. There are 15 amino acids in the CDR3, from cysteine to phenylalanine inclusive. The sequence is cut down to CDR3 DNA, 45 bases in frame from base 1. The data were taken from a study of cytomegalovirus exposure and HLA in healthy donors (dated by TCRdb to about 2017). With respect to the entire study: An earlier analysis of 550 to 700 of the donors reported about 250 Gb of sequence data and 117 million unique TCR beta sequences from 150 million to 200 million T cells. A handful of DR-DQ haplotypes were handled as single units for association and clustering because linkage in the cohort was strong. Rather than drawing on any new phenotypic data, the later analysis identified candidate immune exposures from TCR beta sequences and the way those sequences occurred across donors. On average, about 200,000 unique TCR beta nucleotide sequences were sequenced per donor among a few hundred genotyped donors of the cohort, with 15% to 20% of those sequences being non-productive. The study profiled the T cell repertoires of more than 500 subjects by immunosequencing and related them to cytomegalovirus serostatus. All discovery cohort repertoires had been generated on a single sequencing platform. The genetic ancestry cluster associated with self-reported Caucasian donors included 81% of the 398 genotyped donors. Both class I and class II loci were covered by HLA typing, at four-digit resolution. In addition to the first cohort of approximately 650 subjects, a separate validation cohort of approximately 130 different subjects was used. Roughly 310 gigabases of sequencing data and tens of millions of unique TCR sequences were included in an early release covering about 600 HLA-typed donors. To decide whether each TCR beta V gene segment behaved as functional or pseudogenic, an earlier analysis of approximately 620 of the donors relied on high-throughput TCR beta sequencing. The number of typed donors differed by locus: about 629-640 for A, B, C, DRB1 and DQB1; 500 to 550 for DQA1; 606 for DPA1; and 400 to 480 for DPB1. The study aimed to test whether cataloging public T cell receptors could reveal signatures of past pathogen exposure. A later analysis re-examined previously published TCR beta repertoires from roughly 650 donors and added high-resolution HLA genotyping to investigate patterns of TCR occurrence. Donor age, sex, ethnicity and CMV serostatus were compiled alongside the repertoire data. To predict cytomegalovirus infection status, the study brought together high-throughput TCR immunosequencing, statistical association of individual TCRs with disease status, and machine learning. In a later genetic analysis, genome-wide SNP genotypes for about 65% of the roughly 670 donors were used, and that subset was treated as a discovery cohort. What the research found in general, with its limitations: Most TCR sequences were seen in very few donors, while some public TCRs were found in many individuals. A further reported finding was that TCR beta sequences accurately predicted the HLA-A and HLA-B alleles for most subjects in the first cohort. At a false discovery rate of 0.05, a later analysis linked 16,000 or so TCR beta sequences to specific HLA alleles. Sequencing depth was assumed to be roughly uniform across donors in the presence/absence analyses, though that assumption may not hold. The 87-base-pair reads could not distinguish some IMGT-functional V segments, including TRBV6-2 and TRBV6-3, so those segments were excluded. An association between a missense DCLRE1C variant and V-gene and J-gene trimming of TCR beta chains was found in a later genetic analysis and replicated in an independent cohort. The classifier was reported to diagnose cytomegalovirus status with high specificity and sensitivity in both the original and validation cohorts. A cluster of highly shared sequence variants was judged likely to be a technical artifact of the sequencing pipeline. The study gave a list of 150 to 200 TCR beta chains associated with cytomegalovirus. In a later analysis, HLA-associated TCR beta chains were found to be more clonally expanded and to have lower generation probabilities than equally common non-associated chains. Linkage disequilibrium might explain the correlated functional status among segregating V segments, but an unknown experimental factor could not be ruled out. A later analysis found that TCR association rates varied across HLA loci, with DRB1 alleles showing the most associated TCRs and HLA-C alleles the fewest. CMV serostatus was the only immune exposure information available for the cohort. When HLA alleles, especially DR and DQ, strongly co-occurred, TCR associations were difficult to assign to individual alleles. In an earlier analysis of approximately 600 of the donors, most TCR beta V segments were observed in productive rearrangements about 90% or about 30% of the time, broadly matching IMGT annotations. Compared with the 666-donor mean, donors in an Asian-associated ancestry cluster had fewer N-insertions in productive TCRs, according to a later genetic analysis. Only TCR beta chains were sequenced in this cohort, and the absence of alpha or paired-chain data limited detectable features. Most CMV-associated TCR beta chains appeared to be HLA-restricted in a later analysis, and the HLA associations seemed to be driven largely by CMV exposure. In vitro tests confirmed that a few of the cytomegalovirus-associated TCR beta chains recognize cytomegalovirus antigens. Several of the top co-occurrence clusters appeared to be linked to parvovirus B19, influenza, CMV and Epstein-Barr virus, according to a later analysis. Because HLA typing was missing for some donors at each locus, association tests included only the typed subset. The earlier analysis of 587 of the donors excluded approximately 15 rarely observed V segments, including chromosome 9 orphons, because counts were too low. The authors suggested that the approach could potentially be extended to other disease states and immunological phenotypes.

The cohort comprised 670 or so healthy bone marrow donors. At the time of sampling, every cohort member was nominally healthy, though immune exposures that went unrecorded were likely present. The donor tested CMV seronegative, placing the donor among the 350 to 400 seronegative members of the cohort. A peripheral blood sample was provided by each donor, and peripheral blood mononuclear cells were used for TCR beta sequencing. Genomic DNA was extracted from the blood cell samples with the Qiagen DNeasy Blood Extraction Kit. The chain couples TRBV2 to TRBJ2-6, with 8 middle bases fitting TRBD1. The specimen sequenced was PBMCs. The sequence was obtained from a male donor in good health and CMV-seronegative. This receptor has the CDR3 CASSGTGGGANVLTF. The sequenced DNA is TGTGCCAGCAGCGGGACAGGTGGTGGGGCCAACGTCCTGACTTTC.